This TCR beta chain was retrieved from a study of identical twins (dated by TCRdb to the mid-2010s). With regard to the full study: TCR alpha and beta repertoires from monozygotic twins, unrelated adults of various ages and cord blood were deep-sequenced to test whether fetal clonotypes persist. Replicate twin experiments were performed at different times using different library preparation protocols to rule out contamination. Overall study outcomes, separate from this receptor: Zero-insertion analyses could be partly confounded by invariant T cells such as MAIT and iNKT, though diverse VJ usage argued against such confounding for most clonotypes. Compared with coincidental sharing between unrelated individuals, out-of-frame TCR alpha sequences shared between twins had an excess of sequences with low generation probability. Fewer insertions were carried by abundant cord blood beta clonotypes, a similar but weaker trend appeared in young adult naive repertoires, and no such trend appeared in memory repertoires. Out-of-frame TCR alpha sharing in monozygotic twins was systematically underestimated by recombination models, whereas sharing between unrelated individuals was in agreement with the recombination models. Because the same donors could not be followed over many years, the conclusions relied on cross-sectional statistical analysis. A weaker excess of twin sharing was found in beta out-of-frame sequences because the signal-to-noise ratio was lowered by fewer shared sequences.

Library construction relied on 5' RACE. Sequencing used an Illumina HiSeq 2000. A universal primer binding site was introduced by template switching, and a unique molecular identifier was present in the final cDNA, enabling accurate counting of TCR cDNA molecules. Specific primers in the conserved constant-segment region were used to synthesize first-strand cDNA for the TCR alpha and beta chains. To control for contamination, every cDNA library carried two barcodes: a SMART-Mk sample barcode plus Illumina barcodes. TruSeq adapter sequences, together with Illumina sample barcodes, were added in two successive PCR steps. The Illumina HiSeq platform was used with custom primers to sequence TCR alpha and beta cDNA libraries. The original pipeline was this. MiGEC processed the raw reads to extract unique molecular identifiers, while MiXCR was used to determine the CDR3 positions. Recombination models were inferred per individual with the repgenHMM and IGoR tools using an EM algorithm. The analysis of shared clonotypes was done with the tcR package in R, with sharing normalized by the product of cloneset sizes. To study raw recombination without the effects of thymic and clonal selection, out-of-frame nonproductive sequences were analyzed. TCRdb reprocessing: public reads trimmed at Q25 with fastp, clones called with MiXCR, in-frame beta chains kept. Entries that share a CDR3 protein sequence are merged under the most common genes and DNA. The V and J calls were not made by the authors but by TCRdb's processing. The sample records hundreds of thousands of distinct CDR3 sequences, under 9% of which are singletons. The ten largest account for approximately 0.96% of the sample.

In regard to this clonotype: This clone's antigen is unknown. The sample holds no much larger clone one base away, and base qualities are not on file.

Only healthy Caucasian donors were included. The twin cohort consisted of three pairs of female monozygotic twins, all aged roughly 18 to 29 years. Peripheral blood mononuclear cells were the source from which RNA for the TCR libraries was isolated. The sample was also linked to a second study, of yellow fever vaccine responses in identical twins. Taken from the second paper: According to the authors, in identical twins the way T cells responded to vaccination appeared partly convergent and partly personalized. In identical twins, the study followed T cell clones that responded to the vaccine with precision.

The sample was PBMCs. The receptor's source is a woman under 30 in good health.

The DNA sequence reads TGCAGTGCTAGAGGAGTGGGCGGGGAGCTGTTTTTT. The encoded protein is CSARGVGGELFF. The rearrangement joined TRBV20-1 to TRBJ2-2; no confident D gene assignment can be made. CDR1 and CDR2, looked up from the germline V gene (reference sequence), are DFQATT and SNEGSKA. The junction shows trimming of 1 base on V and 7 bases on J, plus 7 bases between the germline ends. Its CDR3 holds 12 amino acids, cysteine through phenylalanine. Only the CDR3 portion is preserved as DNA: 36 bases, with reading frame beginning at the first base.